These 2 T cell receptor beta chains came from one sample sequenced in a study of cytomegalovirus exposure and HLA in healthy donors. Profiled with immunoSEQ multiplex PCR; TCRdb holds only in-frame clones, not every one. The sample consists of about 78,000 clones, about 96% of them appearing once. The sample taken for sequencing was PBMCs. Receptor source: a man aged 18 to 35 in good health and CMV-seropositive.

The V call is TRBV7-9, the J call TRBJ2-7, with TRBD1 as a possible D gene (6 bases). The germline V gene has CDR1 SEHNR and CDR2 FQNEAQ (reference sequence). Deletions cut 4 bases from V and 1 base from J, with 14 bases between. The CDR3 runs to 15 residues. The CDR3 region has the DNA TGTGCCAGCAGCTCTACCCGGGACACTTCCTACGAGCAGTACTTC. Protein sequence: CASSSTRDTSYEQYF.

This clone showed up just once. The chain links TRBV7-9 to TRBJ1-2, with 8 bases identical to TRBD1. J gave up 8 bases and V 0 bases, and 2 bases lay outside the gene matches. This CDR3 has 13 amino acids. In germline, CDR1 is SEHNR, CDR2 FQNEAQ (reference sequence). CDR3 residues: CASSLAGQGGYTF. CDR3 nucleotides: TGTGCCAGCAGCTTAGCAGGACAGGGAGGCTACACCTTC.